These 7 T cell receptor beta chains came from one sample sequenced in a study of identifying expanded T cells in peripheral blood. Repertoires were generated with immunoSEQ multiplex PCR, while TCRdb's copy carries only in-frame clones and drops some. The table lists roughly 82,000 clones, 80% to 90% of them singletons. Input material: blood. These receptors all come from a person aged 18 to 70 in good health.

The chain employs TRBV5-1 and TRBJ2-3; 7 bases map to TRBD2. The CDR3 is made up of 17 amino acids. CDR1 SGHRS and CDR2 YFSETQ come from the germline V gene. Losses at the gene ends were 0 bases for V and 2 bases for J; bases not matched to a gene: 9. CDR3 protein: CASSLAWPGGTTDTQYF. The CDR3 region has the DNA TGCGCCAGCAGCTTGGCGTGGCCGGGAGGTACCACAGATACGCAGTATTTT.

This clone appeared once. The chain combines TRBV7-6 with TRBJ2-6, with 8 bases that match TRBD1. There are 17 residues in the CDR3. J lost 0 bases, V lost 4 bases, and 5 bases had no gene match. The germline gives CDR1 SGHVS, CDR2 FNYEAQ. CDR3 loop: CASSSGTGASGANVLTF. CDR3 nucleotides: TGTGCCAGCAGCTCCGGGACAGGCGCCTCTGGGGCCAACGTCCTGACTTTC.

The rearrangement joins TRBV27 to TRBJ2-2; D call uncertain. The CDR3 consists of 15 residues. CDR1 is MNHEY, CDR2 SMNVEV, per germline (reference sequence). The V gene lost 5 bases and the J gene lost 2 bases, with 12 bases spanning the gap. The CDR3 loop reads CASSPNSYNTGELFF. The CDR3 DNA reads TGTGCCAGCAGTCCTAACAGCTATAACACCGGGGAGCTGTTTTTT.

The gene calls are TRBV5-6 and TRBJ1-1; possible D gene TRBD1, 6 bases. The CDR3 loop spans 14 amino acids. V was cut by 7 bases and J by 1 base, with 14 bases left in between. Germline CDR1 SGHDT, CDR2 YYEEEE. In DNA, the CDR3 is TGTGCCAGCTTTAGGGGGAATCGGAACACTGAAGCTTTCTTT. This encodes CASFRGNRNTEAFF.

This chain's CDR3 is CASSRTSGGGYEQYF. CDR3 nucleotides: TGTGCCAGCAGCCGGACTAGCGGAGGGGGTTACGAGCAGTACTTC. The chain couples TRBV7-9 to TRBJ2-7; TRBD2 matches 10 bases. Per germline, CDR1 SEHNR and CDR2 FQNEAQ (reference sequence). The CDR3 is 15 residues long. V lost 5 bases, J lost 4 bases, and 8 bases stayed unmatched.

V is TRBV9 and J is TRBJ2-3; 8 nucleotides agree with TRBD2. V lost 10 bases, J lost 6 bases, and 10 bases stayed unmatched. The germline V gene encodes CDR1 SGDLS and CDR2 YYNGEE. This CDR3 has 13 amino acids. CDR3 coding DNA: TGTGCCGGGTCAAAAGCGGGAGCGGATACGCAGTATTTT. Encoded protein: CAGSKAGADTQYF.

This clone was observed a single time. The gene calls are TRBV5-4 and TRBJ2-1, with D unclear. This CDR3 comprises 12 residues. Germline CDR1 and CDR2: SGHNT and YYREEE (reference sequence). Trimming cost V 4 bases and J 6 bases, with 8 bases left between them. CDR3 nucleotides: TGTGCCAGCAGCAATCCCGGCAATGAGCAGTTCTTC. Protein sequence: CASSNPGNEQFF.